The 12 T cell receptor beta chains given below trace back to one sample, sequenced in a study of blood T cell repertoires in COVID-19 (dated by TCRdb to about 2020). The library was built by means of the immunoSEQ multiplex PCR assay. Here the immuneACCESS table is served through TCRdb, limited to in-frame sequences with V and J called. Missing clones are a known gap in these copies; in checked studies unresolved V genes cover under half, and the rest lacks a known reason. This sample has 300,000 to 400,000 clones in its table, and about 87% of those were observed once. In total, the top ten clones hold roughly 2% of the sample. The sample taken for sequencing was peripheral blood. The origin of the receptors is a woman aged 55-70 years with COVID-19, enrolled during active disease.

V and J are TRBV7-6 and TRBJ2-2; no clear D gene. CDR1 and CDR2 from the germline V gene are SGHVS and FNYEAQ. Trimming left V 5 bases short and J 7 bases short, with 20 bases between. The CDR3 spans 16 residues. The CDR3 reads CASSPSAIFRGGELFF. CDR3 coding DNA: TGTGCCAGCAGCCCATCTGCTATTTTTAGAGGCGGGGAGCTGTTTTTT.

The chain has TRBV29-1 and TRBJ2-5; 10 bases align to TRBD1. The CDR3 is 15 amino acids. Germline CDR1 is SQVTM and CDR2 is ANQGSEA. The V gene end was trimmed by 1 base and the J gene end by 5 bases; junction bases not matched to a gene: 7. The CDR3 sequence is CSVEGGQGLRETQYF. CDR3 nucleotide sequence: TGCAGCGTTGAAGGGGGACAGGGGCTTCGGGAGACCCAGTACTTC.

In DNA form, the CDR3 reads TGTGCCAGCAGCCTGGGGGCAGTGGAGACCCAGTACTTC. It yields the protein CASSLGAVETQYF. This chain joins TRBV5-6 and TRBJ2-5; a weak D match, TRBD1 (6 bases). The CDR3 contains 13 residues. Germline loops: CDR1 SGHDT, CDR2 YYEEEE. V lost 4 bases, J lost 5 bases, and 12 bases lay in between.

CDR3 sequence: CASSLAGTSASDEQFF. The CDR3 DNA is TGCGCCAGCAGCTTGGCCGGGACTAGCGCTAGCGATGAGCAGTTCTTC. J is TRBJ2-1 and V is TRBV5-1; 10 bases map to TRBD2. The CDR3 covers 16 residues. With V trimmed by 0 bases and J by 8 bases, 8 bases remained unmatched. Per germline, CDR1 SGHRS and CDR2 YFSETQ.

The J gene is TRBJ1-2, the V gene TRBV12-3 or TRBV12-4, with D perhaps matching TRBD1 (5 bases). V lost 5 bases to trimming and J lost 4 bases, with 11 bases between them. There are 13 residues in the CDR3. The CDR3 loop is CASSADSPYGYTF. Written as DNA, the CDR3 is TGTGCCAGCAGTGCCGACAGCCCCTATGGCTACACCTTC.

V is TRBV4-1 and J is TRBJ1-2; D remains unclear. Trimming cost V 1 base and J 5 bases, with 14 bases left between them. Germline values: CDR1 MGHRA, CDR2 YSYEKL. This CDR3 comprises 15 residues. The CDR3 DNA reads as TGCGCCAGCAGCCAAGTTACGGGGATCTCGTATGGCTACACCTTC. It specifies CASSQVTGISYGYTF.

The chain couples TRBV28 to TRBJ1-1; 7 bases agree with TRBD1. The CDR3 is 14 amino acids. Germline CDR1 and CDR2: MDHEN and SYDVKM. V gave up 5 bases and J gave up 5 bases; unmatched junction bases: 8. CDR3 sequence: CASSPQRGRTEAFF. The CDR3 bases are TGTGCCAGCAGTCCTCAGAGGGGGCGGACTGAAGCTTTCTTT.

In DNA form, the CDR3 reads TGTGCCAGCAGCCTCGGACAGTATAATCAGCCCCAGCATTTT. Its protein product is CASSLGQYNQPQHF. The chain combines TRBV3-1 (or the pseudogene TRBV3-2) with TRBJ1-5, with a tentative D call TRBD1 (6 bases). Germline CDR1 LGHDT, CDR2 YNNKEL (reference sequence). Trimming cost V 4 bases and J 4 bases, with 11 bases left between them. The CDR3 runs to 14 residues.

The CDR3: CASSKEGDSFEKLFF. The CDR3 DNA follows: TGTGCCAGCAGCAAAGAGGGGGACAGCTTTGAAAAACTGTTTTTT. The V gene is TRBV21-1, the J gene TRBJ1-4; the table's D call, TRBD1, was not checked against the DNA. TRBV21-1 is noted as a pseudogene. The CDR3 loop spans 15 amino acids.

This clone was detected once. The chain combines TRBV10-2 with TRBJ2-5, with TRBD2 identical over 12 bases. From germline, CDR1 is WSHSY and CDR2 SAAADI. The V gene end was trimmed by 6 bases and the J gene end by 1 base; junction bases not matched to a gene: 9. CDR3 length: 17 residues. CDR3 amino acids: CASSAGGLAGLQETQYF. CDR3 DNA sequence: TGCGCCAGCAGCGCCGGTGGACTAGCGGGGCTCCAAGAGACCCAGTACTTC.

This clone was found once. The CDR3 nucleotides read TGTGCCAGTAGCAGTAATCATCTCTACGAGCAGTACTTC. It codes for CASSSNHLYEQYF. The rearrangement links TRBV19 to TRBJ2-7; no reliable D call. The V and J ends lost 6 bases and 3 bases respectively, with 12 bases between them. This CDR3 is 13 amino acids long. The germline V gene encodes CDR1 LNHDA and CDR2 SQIVND (reference sequence).

The chain joins TRBV5-1 to TRBJ1-1; TRBD1 matches 9 bases. Trimming cost V 6 bases and J 5 bases; bases outside gene matches: 8. CDR3 length equals 14 residues. CDR1 SGHRS and CDR2 YFSETQ come from the germline V gene. The CDR3 sequence is CASKFGQGKTEAFF. The CDR3 DNA reads as TGCGCCAGCAAATTCGGACAGGGGAAAACTGAAGCTTTCTTT.